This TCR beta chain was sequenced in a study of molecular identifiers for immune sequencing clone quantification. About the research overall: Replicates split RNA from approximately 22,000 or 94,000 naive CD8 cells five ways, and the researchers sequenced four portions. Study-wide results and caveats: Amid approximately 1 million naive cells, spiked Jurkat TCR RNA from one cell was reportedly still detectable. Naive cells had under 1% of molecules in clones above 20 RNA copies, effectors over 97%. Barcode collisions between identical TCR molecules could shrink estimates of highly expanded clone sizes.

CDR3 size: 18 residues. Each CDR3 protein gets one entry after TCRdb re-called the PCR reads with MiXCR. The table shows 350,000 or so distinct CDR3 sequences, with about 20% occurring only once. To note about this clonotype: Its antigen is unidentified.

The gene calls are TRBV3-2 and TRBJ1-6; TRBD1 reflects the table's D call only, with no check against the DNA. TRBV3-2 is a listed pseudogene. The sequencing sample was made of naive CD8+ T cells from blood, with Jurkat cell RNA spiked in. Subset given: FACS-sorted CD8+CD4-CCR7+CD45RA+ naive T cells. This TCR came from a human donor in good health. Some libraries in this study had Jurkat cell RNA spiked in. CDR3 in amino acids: CASSQVDTCSSHNSPLHF. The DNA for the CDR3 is TGTGCCAGCAGCCAAGTGGACACCTGCAGCTCCCATAATTCACCCCTCCACTTT.